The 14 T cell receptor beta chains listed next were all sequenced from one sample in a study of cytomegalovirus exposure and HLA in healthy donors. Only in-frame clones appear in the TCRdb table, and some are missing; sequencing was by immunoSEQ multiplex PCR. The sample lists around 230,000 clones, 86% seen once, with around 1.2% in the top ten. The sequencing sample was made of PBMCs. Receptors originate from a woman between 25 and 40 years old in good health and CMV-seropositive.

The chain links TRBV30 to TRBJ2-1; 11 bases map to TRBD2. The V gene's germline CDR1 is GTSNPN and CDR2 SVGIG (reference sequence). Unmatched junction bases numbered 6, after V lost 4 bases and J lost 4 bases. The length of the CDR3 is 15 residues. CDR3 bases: TGTGCCTGGACCCCCCTAGCGGGAGGATACAATGAGCAGTTCTTC. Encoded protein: CAWTPLAGGYNEQFF.

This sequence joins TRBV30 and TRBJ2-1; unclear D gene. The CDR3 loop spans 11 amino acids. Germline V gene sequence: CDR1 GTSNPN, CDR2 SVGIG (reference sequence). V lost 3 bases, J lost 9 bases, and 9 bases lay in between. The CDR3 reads CAWRRLGEQFF. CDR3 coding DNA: TGTGCCTGGAGGAGGTTGGGTGAGCAGTTCTTC.

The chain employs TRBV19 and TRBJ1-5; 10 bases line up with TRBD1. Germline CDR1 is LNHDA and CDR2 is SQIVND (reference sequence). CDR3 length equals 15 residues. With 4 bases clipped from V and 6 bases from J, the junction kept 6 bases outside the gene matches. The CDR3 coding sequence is TGTGCCAGTAGTAGACCGGGACAGGGGACTCAGCCCCAGCATTTT. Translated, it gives CASSRPGQGTQPQHF.

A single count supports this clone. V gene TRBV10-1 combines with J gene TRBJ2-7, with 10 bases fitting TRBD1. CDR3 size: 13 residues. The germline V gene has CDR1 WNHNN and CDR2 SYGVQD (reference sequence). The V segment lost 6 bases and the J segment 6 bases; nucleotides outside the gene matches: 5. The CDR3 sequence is CASRRDRGSEQYF. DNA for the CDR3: TGCGCCAGCAGGCGGGACAGGGGTTCCGAGCAGTACTTC.

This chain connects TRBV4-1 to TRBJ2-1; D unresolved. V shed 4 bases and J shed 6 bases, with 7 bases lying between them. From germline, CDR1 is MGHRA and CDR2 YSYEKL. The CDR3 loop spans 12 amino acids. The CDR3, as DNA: TGCGCCAGCAGCCCCCACTTCAATGAGCAGTTCTTC. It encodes CASSPHFNEQFF.

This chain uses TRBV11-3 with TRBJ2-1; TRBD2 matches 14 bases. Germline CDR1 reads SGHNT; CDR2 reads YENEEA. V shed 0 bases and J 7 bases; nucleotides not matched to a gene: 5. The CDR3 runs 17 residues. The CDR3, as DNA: TGTGCCAGCAGCTTAGAAGGGGGGACTAGCGGGGGTAATGAGCAGTTCTTC. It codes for CASSLEGGTSGGNEQFF. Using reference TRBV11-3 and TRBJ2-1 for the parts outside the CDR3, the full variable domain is EAGVVQSPRYKIIEKKQPVAFWCNPISGHNTLYWYLQNLGQGPELLIRYENEEAVDDSQLPKDRFSAERLKGVDSTLKIQPAELGDSAVYLCASSLEGGTSGGNEQFFGPGTRLTVL.

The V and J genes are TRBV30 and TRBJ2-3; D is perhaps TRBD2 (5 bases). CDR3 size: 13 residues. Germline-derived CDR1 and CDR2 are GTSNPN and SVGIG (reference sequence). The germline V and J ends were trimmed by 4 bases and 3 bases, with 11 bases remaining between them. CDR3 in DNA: TGTGCCTGGAAATGGACTCAGACAGATACGCAGTATTTT. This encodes CAWKWTQTDTQYF.

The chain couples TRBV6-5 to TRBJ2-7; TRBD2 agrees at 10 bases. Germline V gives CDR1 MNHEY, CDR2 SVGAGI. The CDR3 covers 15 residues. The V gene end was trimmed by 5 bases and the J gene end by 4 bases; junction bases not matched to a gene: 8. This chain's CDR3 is CASSRKREGLYEQYF. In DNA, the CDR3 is TGTGCCAGCAGTCGTAAGCGGGAGGGCCTGTACGAGCAGTACTTC.

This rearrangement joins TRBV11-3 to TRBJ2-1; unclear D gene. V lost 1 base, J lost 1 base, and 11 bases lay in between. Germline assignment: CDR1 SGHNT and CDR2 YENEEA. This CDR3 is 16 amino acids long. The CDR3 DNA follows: TGTGCCAGCAGCTTAGTCGGCGGAGCGTCCTACAATGAGCAGTTCTTC. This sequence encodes CASSLVGGASYNEQFF.

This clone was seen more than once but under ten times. The CDR3 DNA sequence: TGTGCTAGTGGTTTGGTACCGGGAGAGCTAAGCTATGGCTACACCTTC. Protein sequence: CASGLVPGELSYGYTF. V is TRBV12-5 and J is TRBJ1-2; D uncertain. Germline V gene data show CDR1 as LGHNT and CDR2 as FRNRAP. The CDR3 has 16 residues. V shed 0 bases and J shed 4 bases, with 15 bases lying between them.

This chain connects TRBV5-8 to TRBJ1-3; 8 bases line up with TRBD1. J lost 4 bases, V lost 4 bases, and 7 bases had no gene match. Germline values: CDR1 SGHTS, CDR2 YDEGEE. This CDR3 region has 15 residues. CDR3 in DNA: TGTGCCAGCAGCACCGCAGGGGGCACAGGAAACACCATATATTTT. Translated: CASSTAGGTGNTIYF.

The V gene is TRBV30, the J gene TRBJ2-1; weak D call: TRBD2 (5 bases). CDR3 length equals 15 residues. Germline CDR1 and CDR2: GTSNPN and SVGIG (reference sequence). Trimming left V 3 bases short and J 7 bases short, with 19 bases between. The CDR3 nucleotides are TGTGCCTGGAGCGCCGGAGGAGACGGAAGGAATGAGCAGTTCTTC. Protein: CAWSAGGDGRNEQFF.

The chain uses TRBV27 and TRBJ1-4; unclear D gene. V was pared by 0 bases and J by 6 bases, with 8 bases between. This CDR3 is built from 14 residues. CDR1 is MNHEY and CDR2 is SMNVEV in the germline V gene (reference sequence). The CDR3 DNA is TGTGCCAGCAGTTTATCCCCGAGCTATGAAAAACTGTTTTTT. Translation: CASSLSPSYEKLFF.

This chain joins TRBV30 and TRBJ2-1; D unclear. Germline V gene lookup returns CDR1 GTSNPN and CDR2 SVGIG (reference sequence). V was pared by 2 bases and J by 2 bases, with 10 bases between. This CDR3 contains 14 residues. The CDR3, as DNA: TGTGCCTGGAGTATACAGCTGACCTACAATGAGCAGTTCTTC. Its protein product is CAWSIQLTYNEQFF.